The rows below give T cell receptor beta chains drawn from one sample of a study of CDR3 diversity in severe acne. From the PCR reads, TCRdb called clonotypes with MiXCR, one entry per CDR3 protein. Among more than 85,000 distinct CDR3 sequences, under 55% were seen once, and the ten largest hold roughly 11%. Sequencing was performed on blood. Every receptor here comes from a male donor with severe acne vulgaris. Each CDR3 is given with its conserved first and last residue. A D gene is named only where the DNA matches it firmly. Not every row has a clone size; where given, it reads once, few, many or a size class.

TGTGCCAGCAGCCCGGGTTTGGGCAATCAGCCCCAGCATTTT	CASSPGLGNQPQHF	TRBV7-9	TRBJ1-5	-	many
TGTGCCAGCAGCCAAGGACAGGCGGACGTTTACGAGCAGTACTTC	CASSQGQADVYEQYF	TRBV14	TRBJ2-7	-	many
TGTGCCAGCACCCGAGGGCGAGGTGAAAAACTGTTTTTT	CASTRGRGEKLFF	TRBV5-6	TRBJ1-4	-	-
TGTGCCAGCAGTGTTCTCAGCAGGCCCCACGAGCAGTACTTC	CASSVLSRPHEQYF	TRBV28	TRBJ2-7	-	few
TGTGCCAGCAGCTTAGACAGGGTACCGCACACTGAAGCTTTCTTT	CASSLDRVPHTEAFF	TRBV11-2	TRBJ1-1	-	few
TGTGCCAGCAGTGAACGAGGGGGGTTAGGGCAGCCCCAGCATTTT	CASSERGGLGQPQHF	TRBV6-4	TRBJ1-5	-	few
TGCGCCAGCAGCCAAGAGGTGGGGGTCACTGAAGCTTTCTTT	CASSQEVGVTEAFF	TRBV4-1	TRBJ1-1	-	-
TGTGCCACCAGTGGAGGGCCAGCAAATGGGCTAGCTACCACCCCAGGGGAGACCCAGTACTTC	CATSGGPANGLATTPGETQYF	TRBV24-1	TRBJ2-5	-	-
TGTGCCAGCAGCCAAGAGGATAGGAGCACTGAAGCTTTCTTT	CASSQEDRSTEAFF	TRBV4-2	TRBJ1-1	-	few
TGCAGCGCTACTGGCAGGAACTATGGCTACACCTTC	CSATGRNYGYTF	TRBV29-1	TRBJ1-2	-	-
TGTGCCAGCAGCTTAGGCGGACAGGACAATGAGCAGTTCTTC	CASSLGGQDNEQFF	TRBV13	TRBJ2-1	TRBD1	many
TGTGCCAGCAGTTTACAGGAAGCGGTATACTACGAGCAGTACTTC	CASSLQEAVYYEQYF	TRBV12-3/TRBV12-4	TRBJ2-7	-	once
TGTGCCGCCGCGCCGACAGGGCACCAGGGTGAGCAGTTCTTC	CAAAPTGHQGEQFF	TRBV10-3	TRBJ2-1	TRBD1	medium-sized
TGTGCCAGCAGCTTAGATAGAGGGAGCTACGAGCAGTACTTC	CASSLDRGSYEQYF	TRBV11-2	TRBJ2-7	-	many
TGTGCCAGCAGTTTGGGGAGAGCTTACTACGAGCAGTACTTC	CASSLGRAYYEQYF	TRBV15	TRBJ2-7	-	-
TGCGCCAGCAGTGGGACTAGCGGCCCCCGGGGAGGGCACGAGCAGTACTTC	CASSGTSGPRGGHEQYF	TRBV10-1	TRBJ2-7	TRBD2	-
TGTGCCAGCAGCCGGGGACAGGGAGCGTCTGATACGCAGTATTTT	CASSRGQGASDTQYF	TRBV4-2	TRBJ2-3	TRBD1	few
TGTGCCAGCCCACGGAAGGGGGAAGAACCAAGAGTGACCCAGTACTTC	CASPRKGEEPRVTQYF	TRBV6-4	TRBJ2-5	-	many
TGTGCCAGTAAACCAGGTTATAGCAATCAGCCCCAGCATTTT	CASKPGYSNQPQHF	TRBV19	TRBJ1-5	-	many
TGTGCCAGCAGCCGAGAGTGGGGAGCTAATCAGCCCCAGCATTTT	CASSREWGANQPQHF	TRBV7-2	TRBJ1-5	-	many
TGTGCCACCAGCAGAGCCGCCGGGAAGGGATTTTGGTCCTACAATGAGCAGTTCTTC	CATSRAAGKGFWSYNEQFF	TRBV15	TRBJ2-1	-	many
TGTGCCAGCAGTTACTCCGGGACAGGGAATGAAAAACTGTTTTTT	CASSYSGTGNEKLFF	TRBV12-3/TRBV12-4	TRBJ1-4	TRBD1	few
TGTGCCAGCAGTTTTACAGGGCGAGGGGAAAAACTGTTTTTT	CASSFTGRGEKLFF	TRBV27	TRBJ1-4	-	-
TGCAGCGTTGAAGCAAGGACAGGGGTCAATCGAGGAGATACGCAGTATTTT	CSVEARTGVNRGDTQYF	TRBV29-1	TRBJ2-3	TRBD1	-
TGTGCCAGCACCTACGGGGGGGCCCAGTACTTC	CASTYGGAQYF	TRBV7-2	TRBJ2-5	TRBD2	few
TGTGCCAGCAGCTTAGGAGTCAACACCTACGAGCAGTACTTC	CASSLGVNTYEQYF	TRBV7-2	TRBJ2-7	-	many
TGTGCCAGCAGTGACGCCCTGCGGGGGGACACTGAAGCTTTCTTT	CASSDALRGDTEAFF	TRBV25-1	TRBJ1-1	-	few
TGTGCCAGCAGTGAGCCCGGGACTAGCATTTCGTTCTTC	CASSEPGTSISFF	TRBV6-1	TRBJ2-1	TRBD2	many
TGTGCCAGCAGTGAAGCGCTTAACAGGGGCTATCAGCCCCAGCATTTT	CASSEALNRGYQPQHF	TRBV2	TRBJ1-5	TRBD1	-
TGTGCCAGCAGTGAGTTCCGGGACACCCAAGAGACCCAGTACTTC	CASSEFRDTQETQYF	TRBV6-1	TRBJ2-5	-	-
TGTGCCAGCAGCCGGGGGTATGGCTACACCTTC	CASSRGYGYTF	TRBV14	TRBJ1-2	-	once
TGTGCCAGCAGCACCCTAGGGCCCCAGCATTTT	CASSTLGPQHF	TRBV7-9	TRBJ1-5	-	few
TGTGCCAGCAAATCGAACACCGGGGAGCTGTTTTTT	CASKSNTGELFF	TRBV6-1	TRBJ2-2	-	few
TGTGCCAGCAGTGGAGGGACATTGGCGAACACTGAAGCTTTCTTT	CASSGGTLANTEAFF	TRBV25-1	TRBJ1-1	-	few
TGCGCCAGCAGCCCCCGACAGGGCCGGGATATGAACACTGAAGCTTTCTTT	CASSPRQGRDMNTEAFF	TRBV7-6	TRBJ1-1	TRBD1	-
TGTGCCAGCAGCCCCCACCGGGACGCCTCTGGAAACACCATATATTTT	CASSPHRDASGNTIYF	TRBV13	TRBJ1-3	-	-
TGTGCCAGTAGTATAGCTTCCTCTAACTACGAGCAGTACTTC	CASSIASSNYEQYF	TRBV19	TRBJ2-7	-	many
TGTGCCACCAGTAAGACTAGCGGATACCAAGAGACCCAGTACTTC	CATSKTSGYQETQYF	TRBV24-1	TRBJ2-5	TRBD2	-
TGTGCCAGCGGAAGGACGGACAATCAGCCCCAGCATTTT	CASGRTDNQPQHF	TRBV6-1	TRBJ1-5	-	-
TGTGCCACCTCCTCGGGCGGTCAGCCCCAGCATTTT	CATSSGGQPQHF	TRBV7-9	TRBJ1-5	-	many
TGTGCCAGCAGCCAAGATTTGGGTTTTTCGGAGACCCAGTACTTC	CASSQDLGFSETQYF	TRBV14	TRBJ2-5	-	many
TGCAGTGCGACGAGACAGGGGGCCCCCGGTAATTCACCCCTCCACTTT	CSATRQGAPGNSPLHF	TRBV20-1	TRBJ1-6	TRBD1	many
TGTGCCAGTAGACAGGCCGAAACCTACGAGCAGTACTTC	CASRQAETYEQYF	TRBV27	TRBJ2-7	-	-
TGTGCCACCCAAAGCAGGGGGCATGGAAACACCATATATTTT	CATQSRGHGNTIYF	TRBV15	TRBJ1-3	TRBD1	-
TGTGCCAGCAGTCTAACAGGGGGCTACGAGCAGTACTTC	CASSLTGGYEQYF	TRBV25-1	TRBJ2-7	TRBD1	-
TGCAGTGCCGTCGCCATGACAGGTGAACTTTCACCCCTCCACTTT	CSAVAMTGELSPLHF	TRBV20-1	TRBJ1-6	-	many
TGTGCCAGTAGGGTTATGTCGAACACTGAAGCTTTCTTT	CASRVMSNTEAFF	TRBV11-2	TRBJ1-1	-	-
TGTGCCAGCGGCCAATACCTAATGGGACTAGCGGGAGACATTCAGTACTTC	CASGQYLMGLAGDIQYF	TRBV4-2	TRBJ2-4	TRBD2	-
TGCGCCAGCACCGGGACAGGGGTTCCCGAGCAGTACTTC	CASTGTGVPEQYF	TRBV10-2	TRBJ2-7	TRBD1	once
TGCAGTGCTAGACCTAGCGGGAGATACGAGCAGTACTTC	CSARPSGRYEQYF	TRBV20-1	TRBJ2-7	TRBD2	-
TGTGCCAGCAGTGAAGTTCATCCGCGGTTGACAGGATACAATGAGCAGTTCTTC	CASSEVHPRLTGYNEQFF	TRBV6-1	TRBJ2-1	-	few
TGTGCCAGCAGGACAGGGGGCTCCTATAATTCACCCCTCCACTTT	CASRTGGSYNSPLHF	TRBV27	TRBJ1-6	TRBD1	many
TGTGCCACCAGTGATCCGACCTACACTAGCGGGAGATCCGGGGAGCTGTTTTTT	CATSDPTYTSGRSGELFF	TRBV24-1	TRBJ2-2	TRBD2	-
TGTGCCAGCACCCAACGGACGGACACTGAAGCTTTCTTT	CASTQRTDTEAFF	TRBV25-1	TRBJ1-1	-	-
TGTGCCAGTAGCGGGACCGCTAACTATGGCTACACCTTC	CASSGTANYGYTF	TRBV19	TRBJ1-2	-	many
TGTGCCAGCAGACCCACTAGTATCGCCTACAATGAGCAGTTCTTC	CASRPTSIAYNEQFF	TRBV6-6	TRBJ2-1	-	-
TGCAGTGCTAGAGACCGTCAGCGGAGTTGCACCGGGGAGCTGTTTTTT	CSARDRQRSCTGELFF	TRBV20-1	TRBJ2-2	-	-